The next 5 T cell receptor beta chains were all read from a single sample in a study of T cells in Graves' hyperthyroidism and ophthalmopathy. RNA transcripts gave rise to amplified TCR beta CDR3 regions. The TCR CDR3 was amplified in a first-round RT-PCR using the HTBI primer set. Each CDR3 protein gets one entry after TCRdb re-called the multiplex PCR reads with MiXCR. Here the sample spans around 290,000 distinct CDR3 sequences, about a sixth being singletons. Source material: blood. The receptors stem from a woman aged 60-75 years with Graves' ophthalmopathy.

The sample holds many counts of this clonotype. The V and J genes are TRBV20-1 and TRBJ2-3, with D possibly matching TRBD2 (6 bases). Germline loops: CDR1 DFQATT, CDR2 SNEGSKA (reference sequence). The CDR3 contains 15 residues. The V end was cut by 3 bases, the J end by 2 bases, with 15 bases between. CDR3 sequence (DNA): TGCAGTGCTAGTCCGTCCTCGGGGGTCACAGATACGCAGTATTTT. Its translation: CSASPSSGVTDTQYF.

This clonotype has only a few counts. The chain recombines TRBV28 with TRBJ1-2; 9 nucleotides align to TRBD1. The V gene end was trimmed by 5 bases and the J gene end by 8 bases; junction bases not matched to a gene: 12. Looked up from germline, CDR1 is MDHEN and CDR2 is SYDVKM. The CDR3 spans 15 residues. The CDR3 spells CASSAHSGTGLGYTF. In DNA, the CDR3 is TGTGCCAGCAGTGCGCATTCCGGGACAGGGTTAGGCTACACCTTC.

This clonotype was counted many times. J is TRBJ2-3 and V is TRBV20-1; the match to TRBD1 covers 11 bases. The CDR3 covers 15 residues. Germline assignment: CDR1 DFQATT and CDR2 SNEGSKA (reference sequence). V lost 4 bases and J lost 6; bases outside the gene matches: 9. The CDR3 loop is CSATGTGGVRDTQYF. CDR3 in DNA: TGCAGTGCTACCGGGACAGGGGGAGTCCGGGATACGCAGTATTTT.

This clonotype was detected ten times or more. The chain links TRBV2 to TRBJ1-4; D not certain. CDR1 and CDR2 (germline): SNHLY, FYNNEI. This CDR3 is built from 12 residues. Trimming stripped 7 bases from V and 5 bases from J, with 8 bases between. CDR3 in DNA: TGTGCCAGCATTAGACTGAATGAAAAACTGTTTTTT. It is translated as CASIRLNEKLFF.

This clonotype was recorded many times. CDR3 DNA sequence: TGTGCCAGCAGTGTTTGGACAGGCACAGATACGCAGTATTTT. Translated: CASSVWTGTDTQYF. The chain uses TRBV2 and TRBJ2-3, with D possibly matching TRBD1 (6 bases). Trimming removed 4 bases from V and 1 base from J, with 9 bases in between. Germline loops: CDR1 SNHLY, CDR2 FYNNEI. There are 14 residues in the CDR3.